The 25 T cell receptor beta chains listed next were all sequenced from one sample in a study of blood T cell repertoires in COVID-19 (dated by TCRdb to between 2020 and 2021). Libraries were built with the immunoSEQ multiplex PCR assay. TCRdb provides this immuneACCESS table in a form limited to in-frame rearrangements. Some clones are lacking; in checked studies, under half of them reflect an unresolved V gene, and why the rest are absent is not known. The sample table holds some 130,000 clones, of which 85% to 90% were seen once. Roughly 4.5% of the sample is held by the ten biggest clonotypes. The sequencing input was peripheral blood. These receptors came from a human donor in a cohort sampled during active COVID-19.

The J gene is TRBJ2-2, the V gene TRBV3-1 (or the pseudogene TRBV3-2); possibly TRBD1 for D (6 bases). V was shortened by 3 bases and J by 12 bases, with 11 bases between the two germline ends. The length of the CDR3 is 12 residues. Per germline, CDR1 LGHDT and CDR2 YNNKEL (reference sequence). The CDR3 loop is CASSHGQRKLFF. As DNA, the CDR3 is TGTGCCAGCAGCCACGGACAGCGGAAGCTGTTTTTT.

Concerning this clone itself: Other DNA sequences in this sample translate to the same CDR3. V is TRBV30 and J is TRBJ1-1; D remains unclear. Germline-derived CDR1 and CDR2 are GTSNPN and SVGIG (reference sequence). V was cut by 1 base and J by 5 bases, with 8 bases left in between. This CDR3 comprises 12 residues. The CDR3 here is CAWSARGTEAFF. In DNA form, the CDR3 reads TGTGCCTGGAGTGCTCGAGGTACTGAAGCTTTCTTT.

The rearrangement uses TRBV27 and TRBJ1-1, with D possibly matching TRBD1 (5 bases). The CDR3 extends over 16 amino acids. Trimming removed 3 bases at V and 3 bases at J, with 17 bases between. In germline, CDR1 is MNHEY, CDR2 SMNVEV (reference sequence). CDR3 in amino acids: CASSFLTSGGDTEAFF. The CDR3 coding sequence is TGTGCCAGCAGTTTCCTGACCTCGGGGGGAGACACTGAAGCTTTCTTT.

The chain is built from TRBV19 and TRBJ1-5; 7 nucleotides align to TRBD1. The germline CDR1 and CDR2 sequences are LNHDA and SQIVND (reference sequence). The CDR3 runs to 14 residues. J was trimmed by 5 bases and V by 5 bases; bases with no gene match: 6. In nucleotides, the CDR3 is TGTGCCAGTAGTCCGGGACAGTGGTATCAGCCCCAGCATTTT. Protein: CASSPGQWYQPQHF.

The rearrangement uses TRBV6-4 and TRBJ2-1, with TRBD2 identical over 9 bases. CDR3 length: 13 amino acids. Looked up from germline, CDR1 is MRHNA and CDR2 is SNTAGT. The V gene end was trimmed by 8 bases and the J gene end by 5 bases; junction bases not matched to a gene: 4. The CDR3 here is CASAIAGDNEQFF. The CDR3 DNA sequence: TGTGCCAGCGCGATAGCGGGGGACAATGAGCAGTTCTTC.

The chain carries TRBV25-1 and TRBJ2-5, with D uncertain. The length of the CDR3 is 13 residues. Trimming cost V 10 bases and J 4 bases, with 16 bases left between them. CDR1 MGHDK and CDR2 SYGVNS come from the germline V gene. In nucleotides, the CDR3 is TGTGCCACCGGCTTGAGGAGTATAGAGACCCAGTACTTC. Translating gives CATGLRSIETQYF.

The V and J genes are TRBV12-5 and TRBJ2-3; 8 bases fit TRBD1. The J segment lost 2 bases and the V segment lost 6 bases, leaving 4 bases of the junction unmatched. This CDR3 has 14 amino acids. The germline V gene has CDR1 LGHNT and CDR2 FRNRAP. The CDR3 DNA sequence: TGTGCTAGTGGCCGGGACAGGTCCACAGATACGCAGTATTTT. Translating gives CASGRDRSTDTQYF.

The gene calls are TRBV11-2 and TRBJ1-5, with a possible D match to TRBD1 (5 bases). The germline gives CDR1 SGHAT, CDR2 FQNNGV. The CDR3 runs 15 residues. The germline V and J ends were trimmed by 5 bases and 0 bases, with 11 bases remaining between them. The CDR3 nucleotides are TGTGCCAGCAGCCTGGGGACTTATAGCAATCAGCCCCAGCATTTT. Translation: CASSLGTYSNQPQHF.

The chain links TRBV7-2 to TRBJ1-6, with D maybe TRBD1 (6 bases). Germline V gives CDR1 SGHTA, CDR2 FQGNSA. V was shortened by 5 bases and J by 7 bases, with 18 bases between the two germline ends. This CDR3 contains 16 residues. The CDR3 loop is CASSQTGFPQNSPLHF. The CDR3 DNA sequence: TGTGCCAGCAGCCAAACAGGGTTTCCACAGAATTCACCCCTCCACTTT.

The CDR3 DNA sequence: TGCGCCAGCAATGCACAGGGGGCGGGCAGCGGGGAGCTGTTTTTT. This codes for CASNAQGAGSGELFF. This chain links TRBV10-2 with TRBJ2-2; 9 bases are a match to TRBD1. Germline CDR1 WSHSY, CDR2 SAAADI. The CDR3 consists of 15 residues. The junction had 10 bases not matched to a gene; V was cut back by 7 bases and J by 7 bases.

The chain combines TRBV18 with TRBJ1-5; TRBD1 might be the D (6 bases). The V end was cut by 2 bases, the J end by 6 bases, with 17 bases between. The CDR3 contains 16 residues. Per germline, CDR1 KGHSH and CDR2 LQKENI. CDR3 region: CASSPGPAGVLQPQHF. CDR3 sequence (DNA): TGTGCCAGCTCACCAGGCCCGGCAGGGGTACTTCAGCCCCAGCATTTT. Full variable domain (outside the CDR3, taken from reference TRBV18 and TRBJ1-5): NAGVMQNPRHLVRRRGQEARLRCSPMKGHSHVYWYRQLPEEGLKFMVYLQKENIIDESGMPKERFSAEFPKEGPSILRIQQVVRGDSAAYFCASSPGPAGVLQPQHFGDGTRLSIL.

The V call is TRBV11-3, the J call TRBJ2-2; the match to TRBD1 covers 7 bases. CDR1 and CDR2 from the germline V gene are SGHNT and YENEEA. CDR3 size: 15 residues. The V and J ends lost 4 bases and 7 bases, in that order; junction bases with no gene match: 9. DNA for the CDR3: TGTGCCAGCAGCTCCCCGGGACAGAAAATCGGGGAGCTGTTTTTT. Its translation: CASSSPGQKIGELFF.

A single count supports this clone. CDR3 region: CASRRGSAEAFF. The DNA of the CDR3 is TGTGCCAGCCGGCGGGGGAGCGCTGAAGCTTTCTTT. The chain uses TRBV6-5 and TRBJ1-1; a weak D match, TRBD1 (5 bases). V was clipped by 8 bases and J by 6 bases, with 13 bases between them. This CDR3 region has 12 residues. The germline CDR1 and CDR2 sequences are MNHEY and SVGAGI.

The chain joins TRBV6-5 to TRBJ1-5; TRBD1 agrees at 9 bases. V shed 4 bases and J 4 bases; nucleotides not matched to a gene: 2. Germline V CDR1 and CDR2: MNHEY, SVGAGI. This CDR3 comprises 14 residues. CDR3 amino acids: CASSLQGANQPQHF. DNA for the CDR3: TGTGCCAGCAGTTTACAGGGGGCAAATCAGCCCCAGCATTTT.

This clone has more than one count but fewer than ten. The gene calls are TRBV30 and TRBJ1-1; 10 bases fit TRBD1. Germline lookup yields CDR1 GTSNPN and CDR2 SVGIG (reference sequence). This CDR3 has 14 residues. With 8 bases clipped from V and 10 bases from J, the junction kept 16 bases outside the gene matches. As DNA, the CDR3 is TGTGCCGTCTACCGGGACAGGGGTGGACCGGGAGCTTTCTTT. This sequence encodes CAVYRDRGGPGAFF.

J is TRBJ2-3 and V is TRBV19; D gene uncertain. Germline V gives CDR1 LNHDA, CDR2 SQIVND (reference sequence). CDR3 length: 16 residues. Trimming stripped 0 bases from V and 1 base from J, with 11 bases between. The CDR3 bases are TGTGCCAGTAGTATAGATCGGGTCGGTGGCACAGATACGCAGTATTTT. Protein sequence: CASSIDRVGGTDTQYF.

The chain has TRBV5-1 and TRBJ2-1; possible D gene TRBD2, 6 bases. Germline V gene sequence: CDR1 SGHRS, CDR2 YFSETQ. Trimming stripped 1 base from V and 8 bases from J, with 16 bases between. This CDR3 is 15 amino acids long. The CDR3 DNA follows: TGCGCCAGCAGCTTGAGAGCGGCGGGGCCGGATGAGCAGTTCTTC. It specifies CASSLRAAGPDEQFF.

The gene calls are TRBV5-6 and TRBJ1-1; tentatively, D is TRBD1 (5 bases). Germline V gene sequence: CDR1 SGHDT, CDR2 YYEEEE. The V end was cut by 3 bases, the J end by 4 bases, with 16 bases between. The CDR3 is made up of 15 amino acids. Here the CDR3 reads CASSSEVGRGTEAFF. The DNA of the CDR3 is TGTGCCAGCAGCTCTGAGGTCGGGAGGGGCACTGAAGCTTTCTTT.

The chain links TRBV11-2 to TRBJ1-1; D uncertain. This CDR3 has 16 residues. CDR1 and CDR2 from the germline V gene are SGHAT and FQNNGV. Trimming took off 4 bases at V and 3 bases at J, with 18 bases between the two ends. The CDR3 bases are TGTGCCAGCAGCTCTGCAGGAGGGTCGGTTGACACTGAAGCTTTCTTT. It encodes CASSSAGGSVDTEAFF.

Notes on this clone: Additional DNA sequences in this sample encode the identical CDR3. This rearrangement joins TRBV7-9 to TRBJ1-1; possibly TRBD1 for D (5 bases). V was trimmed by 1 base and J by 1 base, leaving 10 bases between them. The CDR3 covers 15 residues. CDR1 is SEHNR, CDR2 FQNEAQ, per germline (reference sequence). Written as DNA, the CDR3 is TGTGCCAGCAGCTTAGTCGGCAGGGAGAACACTGAAGCTTTCTTT. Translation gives CASSLVGRENTEAFF.

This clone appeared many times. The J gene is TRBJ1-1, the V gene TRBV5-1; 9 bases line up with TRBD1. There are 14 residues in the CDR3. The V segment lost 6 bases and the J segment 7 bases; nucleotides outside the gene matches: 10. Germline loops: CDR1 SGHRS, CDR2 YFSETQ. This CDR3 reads CASKEQGAGGEAFF. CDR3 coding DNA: TGCGCCAGCAAAGAACAGGGGGCCGGGGGTGAAGCTTTCTTT.

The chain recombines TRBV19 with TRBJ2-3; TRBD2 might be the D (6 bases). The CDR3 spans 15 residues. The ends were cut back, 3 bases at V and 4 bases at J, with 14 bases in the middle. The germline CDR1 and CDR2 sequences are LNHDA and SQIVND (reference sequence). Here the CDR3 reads CASSIPRGMADTQYF. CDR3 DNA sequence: TGTGCCAGTAGTATCCCCCGGGGGATGGCAGATACGCAGTATTTT.

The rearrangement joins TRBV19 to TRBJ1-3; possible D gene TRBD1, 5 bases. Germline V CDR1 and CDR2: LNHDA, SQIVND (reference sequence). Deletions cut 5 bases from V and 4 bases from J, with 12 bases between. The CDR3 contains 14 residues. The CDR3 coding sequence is TGTGCCAGTAGTCCCCGGACACAGGGAAACACCATATATTTT. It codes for CASSPRTQGNTIYF.

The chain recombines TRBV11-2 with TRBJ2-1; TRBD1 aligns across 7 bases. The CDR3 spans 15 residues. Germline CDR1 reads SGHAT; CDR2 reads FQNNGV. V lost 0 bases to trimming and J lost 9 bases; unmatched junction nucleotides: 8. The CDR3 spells CASSLEGGGGGEQFF. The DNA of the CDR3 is TGTGCCAGCAGCTTAGAAGGGGGCGGTGGCGGTGAGCAGTTCTTC.

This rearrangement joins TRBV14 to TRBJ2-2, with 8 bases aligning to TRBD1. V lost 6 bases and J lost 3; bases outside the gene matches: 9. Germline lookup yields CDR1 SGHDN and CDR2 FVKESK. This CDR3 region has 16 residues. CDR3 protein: CASSSRDRRDTGELFF. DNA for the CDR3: TGTGCCAGCAGTAGTCGGGACAGGCGAGACACCGGGGAGCTGTTTTTT. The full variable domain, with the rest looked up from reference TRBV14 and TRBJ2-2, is EAGVTQFPSHSVIEKGQTVTLRCDPISGHDNLYWYRRVMGKEIKFLLHFVKESKQDESGMPNNRFLAERTGGTYSTLKVQPAELEDSGVYFCASSSRDRRDTGELFFGEGSRLTVL.